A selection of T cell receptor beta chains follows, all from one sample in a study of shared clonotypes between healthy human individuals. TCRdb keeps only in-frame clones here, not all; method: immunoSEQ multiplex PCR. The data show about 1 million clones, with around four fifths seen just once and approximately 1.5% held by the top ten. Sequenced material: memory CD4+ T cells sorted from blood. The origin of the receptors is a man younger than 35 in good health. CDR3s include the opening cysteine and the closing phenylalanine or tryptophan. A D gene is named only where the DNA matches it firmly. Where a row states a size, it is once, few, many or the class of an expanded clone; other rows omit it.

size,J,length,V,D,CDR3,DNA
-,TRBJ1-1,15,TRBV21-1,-,CASSDQQIVNTEAFF,TGTGCCAGCAGCGATCAACAGATCGTAAACACTGAAGCTTTCTTT
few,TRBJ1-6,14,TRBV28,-,CASSQGPQGSPLHF,TGTGCCAGCAGCCAAGGCCCTCAGGGGTCACCCCTCCACTTT
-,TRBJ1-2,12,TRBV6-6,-,CASSYSSPFEAF,TGTGCCAGCAGTTACTCCTCCCCATTTGAGGCCTTC
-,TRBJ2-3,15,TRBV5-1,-,CASSLGTRGTDTQYF,TGCGCCAGCAGCTTGGGTACAAGGGGCACAGATACGCAGTATTTT
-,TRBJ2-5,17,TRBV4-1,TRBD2,CASSQVLAGGPKETQYF,TGCGCCAGCAGCCAAGTTCTAGCGGGGGGGCCGAAGGAGACCCAGTACTTC
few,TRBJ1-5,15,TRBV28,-,CASSFSTYSNQPQHF,TGTGCCAGCAGTTTTTCGACTTATAGCAATCAGCCCCAGCATTTT
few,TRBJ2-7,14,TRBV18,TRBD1,CASSLETGAGEQYF,TGTGCCAGCTCACTAGAGACAGGGGCGGGGGAGCAGTACTTC
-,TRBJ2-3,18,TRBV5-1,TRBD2,CASSLHPGLAGFTDTQYF,TGCGCCAGCAGCTTGCACCCGGGACTAGCGGGGTTTACAGATACGCAGTATTTT
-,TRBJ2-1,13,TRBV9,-,CASSPRRGNEQFF,TGTGCCAGCAGCCCAAGAAGAGGCAATGAGCAGTTCTTC
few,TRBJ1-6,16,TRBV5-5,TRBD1,CASSLGTGANNSPLHF,TGTGCCAGCAGCTTGGGGACAGGGGCCAATAATTCACCCCTCCACTTT
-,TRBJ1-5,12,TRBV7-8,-,CASSLFDQPQHF,TGTGCCAGCAGCCTGTTCGATCAGCCCCAGCATTTT
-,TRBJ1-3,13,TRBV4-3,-,CASSQETGNTIYF,TGCGCCAGCAGCCAAGAAACTGGAAACACCATATATTTT
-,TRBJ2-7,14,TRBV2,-,CASSGQESSYEQYF,TGTGCCAGCTCAGGGCAGGAGAGCTCCTACGAGCAGTACTTC
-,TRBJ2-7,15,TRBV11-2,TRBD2,CASRHLAGGIYEQYF,TGTGCCAGCAGGCATTTAGCGGGGGGCATCTACGAGCAGTACTTC
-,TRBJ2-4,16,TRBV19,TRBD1,CASSIGQPGGKNIQYF,TGTGCCAGTAGTATCGGACAGCCAGGGGGCAAAAACATTCAGTACTTC
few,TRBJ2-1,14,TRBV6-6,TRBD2,CASSGTSGWHEQFF,TGTGCCAGCAGTGGGACTAGCGGATGGCATGAGCAGTTCTTC
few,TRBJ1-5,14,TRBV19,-,CASSATQGNQPQHF,TGTGCCAGTAGTGCGACACAGGGCAATCAGCCCCAGCATTTT
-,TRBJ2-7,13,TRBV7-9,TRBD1,CASSFSGQDKQYF,TGTGCCAGCAGCTTCTCCGGACAGGACAAGCAGTACTTC
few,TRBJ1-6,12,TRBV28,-,CASSLSNSPLHF,TGTGCCAGCAGTTTAAGCAATTCACCCCTCCACTTT
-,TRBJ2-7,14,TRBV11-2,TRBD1,CASSWDRAPYEQYF,TGTGCCAGCAGCTGGGACAGGGCCCCCTACGAGCAGTACTTC
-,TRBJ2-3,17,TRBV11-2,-,CASSSRPGRARADTQYF,TGTGCCAGCAGCTCCCGCCCCGGCAGGGCCAGGGCAGATACGCAGTATTTT
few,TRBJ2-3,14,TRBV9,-,CASSVELGTDTQYF,TGTGCCAGCAGCGTAGAACTAGGCACAGATACGCAGTATTTT
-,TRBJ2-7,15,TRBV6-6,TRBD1,CASSSDRALSYEQYF,TGTGCCAGCAGTTCGGACAGGGCCCTTTCCTACGAGCAGTACTTC
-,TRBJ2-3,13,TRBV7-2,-,CASSTELSDTQYF,TGTGCCAGCAGCACAGAACTCTCAGATACGCAGTATTTT
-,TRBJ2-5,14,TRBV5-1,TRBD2,CASRTSGGQETQYF,TGCGCCAGCCGTACTAGCGGGGGGCAAGAGACCCAGTACTTC
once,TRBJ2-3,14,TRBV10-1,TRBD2,CASRGSGNTDTQYF,TGCGCCAGCCGGGGTAGCGGGAACACAGATACGCAGTATTTT
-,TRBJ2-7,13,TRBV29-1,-,CSVVQGVPDEQYF,TGCAGCGTTGTACAGGGCGTCCCCGACGAGCAGTACTTC
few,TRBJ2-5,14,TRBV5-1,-,CASSLGYSQETQYF,TGCGCCAGCAGCTTGGGGTACAGCCAAGAGACCCAGTACTTC
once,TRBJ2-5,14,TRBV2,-,CASRATVARETQYF,TGTGCCAGCAGGGCGACTGTCGCCAGGGAGACCCAGTACTTC
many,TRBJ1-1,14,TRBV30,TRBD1,CAWSGTGANTEAFF,TGTGCCTGGAGTGGGACAGGGGCGAACACTGAAGCTTTCTTT